This T cell receptor beta chain was sequenced for a study of cytomegalovirus exposure and HLA in healthy donors. It was with 60 Vbeta and 13 Jbeta primers that the PCR ran. Generated by immunoSEQ multiplex PCR, the TCRdb table keeps only in-frame clones and is missing some. The sample yields 150,000 to 200,000 clones, around three quarters seen once. A remark on this clone: What it binds is not known.

Study outcomes and limitations: There were a few CMV-associated chains whose specificity for CMV antigens was confirmed in vitro. In a later analysis, 16,951 TCR beta sequences were associated with HLA alleles at 0.05 false discovery rate. Analysis performed later showed TCR beta chains linked to HLA being more clonally expanded than equally common others.

Trimming removed 0 bases at V and 3 bases at J, with 9 bases between. Germline-derived CDR1 and CDR2 are SGHNT and YYREEE (reference sequence). The CDR3 loop spans 14 amino acids. This TCR was sampled from a young woman in good health and CMV-seronegative. V is TRBV5-4 and J is TRBJ1-1; TRBD1 might be the D (5 bases). The specimen sequenced was PBMCs. The CDR3 sequence: CASSLEAGYTEAFF. CDR3 bases: TGTGCCAGCAGCTTGGAGGCAGGGTACACTGAAGCTTTCTTT.